This T cell receptor beta chain was sequenced during a study of beta chain features in type 1 diabetes (dated by TCRdb to about 2018). The study in broad terms: Mean age, gender distribution, total cell number and subset yield were not different between patients and healthy donors. In the study, recently diagnosed type 1 diabetes patients and matched healthy donors were compared on the TCRB repertoires of their sorted circulating CD4+ T cell subsets. Regulatory and stem cell-like memory subsets were isolated from only 8 patients and roughly eight healthy donors, whereas naive and central memory subsets came from all 28 donors. Across all samples, roughly 110,000,000 sorted cells were examined, and cell number per subset correlated strongly with RNA yield.

The CDR3 sequence holds 13 residues, the cysteine and phenylalanine included. Only the CDR3 DNA is retained, 39 bases long and in frame from the first base. The germline V gene supplies CDR1 MDHEN and CDR2 SYDVKM. Trimming removed 2 bases from V and 5 bases from J, leaving 10 bases between the germline ends. What the work shows at the level of the full study, not this receptor alone: In all four CD4+ subsets, TCRB CDR3 length was moderately but significantly shorter in type 1 diabetes patients. HLA sub-analyses involved small numbers of individuals, so any influence of HLA type on TCRB rearrangement remained unresolved. Because cDNA was sequenced instead of genomic DNA, highly expressing activated cells could be over-represented, though the groups showed no difference in activation or CD3 levels. Shorter templates might have been favored by PCR, but patient and control samples were amplified and corrected together, so both groups would have been affected equally by any skew. The naive, central memory and regulatory TCRB repertoires appeared to resemble one another more closely among patients than among healthy donors. Patients with type 1 diabetes made fewer insertions and deleted more nucleotides at VDJ recombination sites, implying thymic rearrangement abnormalities.

The entire amount of isolated RNA was reverse transcribed using the High Capacity cDNA Reverse Transcription Kit, so the sequenced TCRB transcripts were expressed ones. Naive, central memory and regulatory T cell samples underwent deep immunoSEQ sequencing, averaging approximately 3.3 million total reads per sample. Sorted cells were lysed in RLT buffer, and RNA was extracted using DNase-treated RNeasy Micro or Mini kits according to cell number. To prevent cross-contamination, each cell subset was processed individually, whereas patient and healthy donor samples were processed jointly. Using the immunoSEQ multiplex PCR, TCRB sequences were amplified from cDNA into 87-bp fragments spanning the CDR3 region. Amplicons were sequenced on the Illumina HiSeq platform. As for how the authors treated the data: Synthetic template baselines were used to correct PCR bias computationally, reads within Hamming distance 2 were collapsed, and singletons that could not be merged were discarded. Reads were aligned to IMGT to assign V, D and J genes, CDR3 length, and insertions or deletions at six rearrangement sites. Within each subset, clonotype counts were normalized to sorted cell number, and only after that were true diversity and Gini coefficients computed with the tcR R package. The overlap coefficient, calculated on TCRB nucleotide sequences, was used to measure repertoire sharing. Out-of-frame TCRB sequences from naive cells were analyzed to stand in for the pre-selection repertoire. Held by TCRdb, this immuneACCESS table contains in-frame sequences only and omits some clones. Under half of the omission traces to an unresolved V gene where checked; the cause of the rest is unknown. That table is the source of V, J and clone size, and D and trimming were worked out from the DNA. The sample includes roughly 340,000 clones, with approximately 12% observed a single time. Of the sample, roughly 0.015% is held by the ten largest clones.

With respect to this clone: It lacks a known antigen. No base quality information exists; no much larger clone differs at one position.

Each donor gave one peripheral blood draw, averaging roughly 120 mL, which was collected into heparinised tubes. A BD FACSAria II was used to sort naive, central memory, regulatory and stem cell-like memory CD4+ T cells with a panel that included CD45RO, CCR7, CD25, CD127, CD95 and CD27. Every sorted population had a purity above 95%. PBMCs were isolated right away by Lymphoprep density gradient centrifugation and were stained directly, without culture. So that batch effects would be minimized, each experiment stained and sorted samples in pairs, pairing one healthy donor with one patient. The source material was naive CD4+ T cells from blood. The label giving this sample's cell subset or site can be read as: true naive CD4+ T cells. The sequence came from a woman aged 18-30 years with type 1 diabetes. The V and J segments used are TRBV28 and TRBJ2-7, and the D gene may be TRBD1, 6 bases matching. CDR3 reads: CASSLEGVNEQYF. The DNA sequence is as follows: TGTGCCAGCAGTTTAGAGGGGGTCAACGAGCAGTACTTC.